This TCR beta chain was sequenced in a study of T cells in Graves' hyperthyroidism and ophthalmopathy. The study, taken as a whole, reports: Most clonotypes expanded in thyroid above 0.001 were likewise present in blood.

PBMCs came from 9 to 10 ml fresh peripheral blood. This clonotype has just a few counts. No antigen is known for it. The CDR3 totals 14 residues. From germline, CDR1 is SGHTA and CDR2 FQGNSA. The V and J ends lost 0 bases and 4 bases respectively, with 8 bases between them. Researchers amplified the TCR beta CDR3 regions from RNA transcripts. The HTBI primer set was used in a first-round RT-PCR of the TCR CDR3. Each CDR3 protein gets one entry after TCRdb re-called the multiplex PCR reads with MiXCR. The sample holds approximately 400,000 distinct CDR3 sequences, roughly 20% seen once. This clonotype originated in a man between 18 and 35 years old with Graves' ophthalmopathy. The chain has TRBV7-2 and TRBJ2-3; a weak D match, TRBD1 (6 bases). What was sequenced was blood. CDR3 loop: CASSLAGGADTQYF. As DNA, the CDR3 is TGTGCCAGCAGCTTAGCAGGGGGAGCAGATACGCAGTATTTT.